The rows below give T cell receptor beta chains drawn from one sample of a study of blood T cell repertoires in COVID-19. Repertoires were generated with immunoSEQ multiplex PCR, while TCRdb's copy carries only in-frame clones and drops some. The data show under 400,000 clones, approximately 89% seen once. The sequencing sample was made of peripheral blood. The receptor source for this set is a woman in her 30s with COVID-19, enrolled during active disease. The conserved cysteine and the conserved F or W are not part of the CDR3 here. The D gene is left open where the match is weak.

>TRBV25-1|15|TRBJ2-5|-
ASSEYSTGTTFETQY
>TRBV30|11|TRBJ1-1|-
AWRQNMNTEAF
>TRBV2|11|TRBJ1-1|TRBD1
ASSRDRDTEAF
>TRBV4-1|12|TRBJ2-7|TRBD1
ASSQIGGSHEQY
>TRBV10-1|13|TRBJ2-3|TRBD2
ASSGGGARPDTQY
>TRBV7-6|13|TRBJ1-4|-
ASSRGAATNEKLF
>TRBV18|11|TRBJ1-5|TRBD1
ASSTGERQPQH
>TRBV19|12|TRBJ2-3|-
ASSSTLGTDTQY
>TRBV9|12|TRBJ1-1|-
ASSVMTAATEAF
>TRBV9|13|TRBJ1-2|-
ASSVEGYSNYGYT
>TRBV23-1|11|TRBJ1-5|-
AKERASNQPQH
>TRBV2|10|TRBJ2-3|-
ASSRGWDTQY
>TRBV7-6|11|TRBJ1-3|-
ASRGGDGNTIY
>TRBV10-3|13|TRBJ1-5|-
AISEKGDNNQPQH
>TRBV9|12|TRBJ2-6|-
ASSPWRGANVLT
>TRBV7-2|12|TRBJ1-4|-
ASSLVTGNEKLF
>TRBV7-7|12|TRBJ1-1|TRBD1
ASSPHTGGTEAF
>TRBV9|13|TRBJ1-6|TRBD1
ASSATGQANSPLH
>TRBV7-2|13|TRBJ2-7|-
ASSGGGFLSYEQY
>TRBV2|15|TRBJ1-1|TRBD1
ASSERLAGGGNTEAF
>TRBV13|12|TRBJ2-1|TRBD1
ASSSRGPYNEQF
>TRBV7-9|9|TRBJ2-7|-
ASMDTYEQY
>TRBV4-2|14|TRBJ1-2|-
ASSPDTGFPNYGYT
>TRBV4-2|13|TRBJ1-2|-
ASSQDPGTGYGYT
>TRBV29-1|9|TRBJ1-2|TRBD1
SVGQGAGYT
>TRBV5-1|14|TRBJ1-2|-
ASSLKSSLGAGGYT
>TRBV18|11|TRBJ2-5|-
ASSPRGRETQY
>TRBV24-1|11|TRBJ2-7|-
ATSDFGSYEQY
>TRBV12-3/TRBV12-4|11|TRBJ2-3|-
ASSVGLLNTQY
>TRBV2|16|TRBJ2-5|-
ASSEALRLVTRPETQY
>TRBV27|12|TRBJ1-2|-
ASSLTPHGDGYT
>TRBV30|13|TRBJ2-3|TRBD1
AWSIWTGGTDTQY
>TRBV27|13|TRBJ1-3|TRBD1
ASSPLTGGGNTIY
>TRBV3-1/TRBV3-2|12|TRBJ1-3|-
ASREYAGGNTIY
>TRBV4-3|13|TRBJ2-7|TRBD1
ASSQEWQGAYEQY
>TRBV5-4|13|TRBJ2-3|TRBD2
ASSLAGQNTDTQY
>TRBV27|13|TRBJ2-2|TRBD1
ASSTTGGFTGELF